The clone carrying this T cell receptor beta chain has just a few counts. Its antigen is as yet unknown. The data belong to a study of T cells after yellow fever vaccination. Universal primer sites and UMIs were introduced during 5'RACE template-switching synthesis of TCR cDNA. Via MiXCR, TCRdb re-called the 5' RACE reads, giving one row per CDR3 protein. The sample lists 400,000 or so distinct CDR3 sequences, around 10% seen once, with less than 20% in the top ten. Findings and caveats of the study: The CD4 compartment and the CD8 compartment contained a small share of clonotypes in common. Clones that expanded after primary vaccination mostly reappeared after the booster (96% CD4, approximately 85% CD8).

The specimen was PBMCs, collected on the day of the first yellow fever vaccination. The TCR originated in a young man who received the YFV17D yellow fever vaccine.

The CDR3 DNA is TGTGCCAGCAGCCCGACCGGGAGGGAGCGGGAGCAGACCCAGTACTTC. This encodes CASSPTGREREQTQYF. The chain employs TRBV3-1 and TRBJ2-5; 8 bases line up with TRBD2. The CDR3 loop spans 16 amino acids. With V trimmed by 4 bases and J by 6 bases, 13 bases remained unmatched. Germline values: CDR1 LGHDT, CDR2 YNNKEL (reference sequence).